The clone carrying this T cell receptor beta chain was seen only once. Antigen unknown. Autoimmune disease history or systemic immunosuppression barred patients. The source of the sample is a study of OX40 agonist ivuxolimab in advanced cancers. The germline CDR1 and CDR2 sequences are SNHLY and FYNNEI. The CDR3 is 14 amino acids. With V trimmed by 9 bases and J by 2 bases, 7 bases remained unmatched. General study findings and limits: Antigens targeted by the expanded peripheral T cells were not determined. At doses 0.1 to 3.0 mg/kg, CD4+ and CD8+ clones expanded. The average count of expanded clones was higher among CD8+ T cells than among CD4+.

TCRdb's table, derived via immunoSEQ multiplex PCR, lists solely in-frame clones and lacks some. The sample consists of approximately 75,000 clones, 85% of them appearing once. The sequence was obtained from an adult with an advanced solid tumor such as melanoma, head and neck, liver or kidney cancer. V and J are TRBV2 and TRBJ2-7; 10 bases line up with TRBD2. This specimen consisted of CD4+ or CD8+ T cells sorted from blood, obtained in a trial of the OX40 agonist ivuxolimab. The CDR3 nucleotides are TGTGCCAGTTTAGCGGGGGGCACACCCTACGAGCAGTACTTC. Translation: CASLAGGTPYEQYF. The variable domain in full, with the rest retrieved from reference TRBV2 and TRBJ2-7, is EPEVTQTPSHQVTQMGQEVILRCVPISNHLYFYWYRQILGQKVEFLVSFYNNEISEKSEIFDDQFSVERPDGSNFTLKIRSTKLEDSAMYFCASLAGGTPYEQYFGPGTRLTVT.